The present T cell receptor beta chain was sequenced within a study of response to subunit inactivated influenza vaccine. General study findings and limits: Every seasonal influenza vaccination brings in few new T cells, the authors suggested.

In its sample, this clonotype was seen many times. The antigen remains unidentified. The CDR3 totals 15 residues. The ends were cut back, 0 bases at V and 5 bases at J, with 10 bases in the middle. TCRdb re-called the RT-PCR reads through MiXCR, storing one row per CDR3 protein. In the table there are around 580,000 distinct CDR3 sequences, about 11% of which are singletons. The chain employs TRBV12-3 or TRBV12-4 and TRBJ2-2; tentative D call: TRBD1 (6 bases). This TCR was sampled from a man aged 50 to 59 who received an inactivated influenza vaccine. The sequencing here drew on PBMCs from blood, taken on the day of vaccination. CDR3 loop: CASSLAGAKTGELFF. The CDR3 DNA follows: TGTGCCAGCAGTTTAGCGGGGGCCAAAACCGGGGAGCTGTTTTTT.